This is a list of T cell receptor beta chains from one sample in a study of blood T cell repertoires in COVID-19. This table comes from immunoSEQ multiplex PCR, and its TCRdb copy is limited to in-frame clones, with some not included. The sample carries about 380,000 clones, around 89% recorded once. The sample consisted of PBMCs or T cells enriched from blood (not recorded which). The receptors stem from a woman between 18 and 29 years old who had recovered from COVID-19. CDR3s include the opening cysteine and the closing phenylalanine or tryptophan. Fields, in order: clone size, V gene, D gene, J gene, CDR3 protein, CDR3 DNA. The D gene is left open where the match is weak. Part of the rows lack a size; the others show once, few, many or a class for expanded clones.

>-|TRBV6-5|-|TRBJ1-2
CASSSQVPANYGYTF
TGTGCCAGCAGTTCGCAGGTGCCAGCTAACTATGGCTACACCTTC
>-|TRBV6-5|TRBD1|TRBJ1-1
CASGATGRTEAFF
TGTGCCAGCGGGGCGACAGGGAGAACTGAAGCTTTCTTT
>-|TRBV14|-|TRBJ1-2
CASSQPSGGGLYGYTF
TGTGCCAGCAGCCAACCCTCTGGTGGGGGCCTCTATGGCTACACCTTC
>-|TRBV6-2/TRBV6-3|TRBD1|TRBJ1-2
CASSRNRPGQGSGYTF
TGTGCCAGCAGTAGAAATCGGCCGGGACAGGGCTCCGGCTACACCTTC
>-|TRBV30|-|TRBJ1-6
CAWSRGARGSPLHF
TGTGCCTGGTCCAGGGGAGCGAGGGGCTCACCCCTCCACTTT
>-|TRBV21-1|-|TRBJ1-4
CASRRGQGDEKLFF
TGTGCCAGCAGAAGGGGACAGGGGGATGAAAAACTGTTTTTT
>-|TRBV7-6|-|TRBJ1-6
CASSLTGNSPLHF
TGTGCCAGCAGCCTGACAGGAAACTCACCCCTCCACTTT
>-|TRBV7-9|-|TRBJ1-1
CGSLAVTTGPEAFF
TGTGGGAGCTTAGCGGTAACAACAGGACCTGAAGCTTTCTTT
>once|TRBV4-1|TRBD2|TRBJ2-7
CASSQPGLAGSSYEQYF
TGCGCCAGCAGCCAACCGGGACTAGCGGGAAGCTCCTACGAGCAGTACTTC
>-|TRBV11-3|-|TRBJ1-1
CASSSRGNTEAFF
TGTGCCAGCAGCTCCAGAGGGAACACTGAAGCTTTCTTT
>once|TRBV10-1|TRBD2|TRBJ2-1
CASSESGTSVANEQFF
TGCGCCAGCAGTGAGTCTGGGACTAGCGTCGCCAATGAGCAGTTCTTC
>-|TRBV3-1/TRBV3-2|TRBD1|TRBJ1-1
CASSHPGQGYTEAFF
TGTGCCAGCAGCCACCCCGGACAGGGCTACACTGAAGCTTTCTTT